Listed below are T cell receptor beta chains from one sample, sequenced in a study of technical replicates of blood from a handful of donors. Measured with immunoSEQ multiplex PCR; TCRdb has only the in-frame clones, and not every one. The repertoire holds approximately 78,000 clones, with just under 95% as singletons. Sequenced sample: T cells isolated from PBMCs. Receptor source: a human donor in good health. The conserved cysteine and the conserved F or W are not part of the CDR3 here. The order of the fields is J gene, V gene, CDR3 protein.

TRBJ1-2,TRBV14,ASSQRQGTYGYT
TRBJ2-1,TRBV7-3,ASSLSGYNEQF
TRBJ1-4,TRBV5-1,ASRPRVATNEKLF
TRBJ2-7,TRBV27,ASSPGTSGYYEQY
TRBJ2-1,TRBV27,ASSSQREGRNEQF
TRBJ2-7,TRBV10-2,ASRRGLYEQY
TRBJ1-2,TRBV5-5,ASSLTGPYGYT
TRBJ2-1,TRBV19,ASSIGTSGSINEQF
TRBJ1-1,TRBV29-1,STRHLNTEAF
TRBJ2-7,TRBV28,ASSFPGGSSYEQY
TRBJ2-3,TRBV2,ATTLSGHFLNTQY
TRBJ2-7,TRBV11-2,ASSRYSGRANEQY
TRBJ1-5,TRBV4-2,ASSLTGEGYSNQPQH
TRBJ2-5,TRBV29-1,SVIVLETQY
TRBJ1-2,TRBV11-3,ASSRLFDRVLNGYT
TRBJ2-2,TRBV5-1,ASSFTSGGTGELF
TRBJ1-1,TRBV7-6,ASSPERAGKAEAF
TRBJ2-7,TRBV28,ASSLVEGAESYEQY
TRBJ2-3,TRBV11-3,ASSLLAGADTQY
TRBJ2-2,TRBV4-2,ASSQGLAGDPGELF
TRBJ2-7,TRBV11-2,ASSSGLKGNSYEQY
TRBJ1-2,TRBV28,ASSFGAGNSFRRGYT
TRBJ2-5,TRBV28,ASSSFWTSQETQY
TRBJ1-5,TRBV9,AIQGTNQPQH
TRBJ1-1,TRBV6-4,ASSVEEGGNTEAF
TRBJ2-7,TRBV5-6,ASSLASGYEQY
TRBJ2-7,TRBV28,ASSLSGQGAGEQY
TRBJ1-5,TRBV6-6,ASSATGESQPQH
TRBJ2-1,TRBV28,ASSYFQRTYNEQF
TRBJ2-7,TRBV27,ASSIGEGGRQQY
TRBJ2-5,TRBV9,ASSVWGEETQY
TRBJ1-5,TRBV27,ASSLDGNQPQH
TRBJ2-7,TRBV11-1,ASSLWGLAYEQY
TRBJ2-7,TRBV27,ASSPGLAGTYEQY
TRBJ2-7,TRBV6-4,ASSEEAGVGEQY
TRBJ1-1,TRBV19,ASEQGDTEAF
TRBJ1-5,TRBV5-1,ASSYSGTANQPQH
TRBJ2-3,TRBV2,ASGGLAAPTDTQY
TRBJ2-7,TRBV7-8,ASSLTSDAYEQY
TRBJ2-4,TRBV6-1,ASSDGDRAAKNIQY